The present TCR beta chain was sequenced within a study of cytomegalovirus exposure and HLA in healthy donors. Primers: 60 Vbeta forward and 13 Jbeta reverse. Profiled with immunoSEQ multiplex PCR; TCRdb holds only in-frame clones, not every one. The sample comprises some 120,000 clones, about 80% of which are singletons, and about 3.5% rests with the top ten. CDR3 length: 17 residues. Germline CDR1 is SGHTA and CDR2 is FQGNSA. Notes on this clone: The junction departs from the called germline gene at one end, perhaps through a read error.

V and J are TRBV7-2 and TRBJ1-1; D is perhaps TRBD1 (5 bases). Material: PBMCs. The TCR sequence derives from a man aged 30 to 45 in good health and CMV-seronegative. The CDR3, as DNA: TGTGCCAGCAGCCTCCTTCAGGGCGCCCGAACGAACGCTGAAGCTTTCTTT. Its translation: CASSLLQGARTNAEAFF.